The next 22 T cell receptor beta chains were all read from a single sample in a study of T-cell reconstitution after alpha-beta-depleted transplantation in children. Unique molecular identifiers were incorporated during preparation of the TCRbeta library. MiXCR, run by TCRdb on the PCR reads, gives a single entry per CDR3 protein. The table includes 90,000 to 100,000 distinct CDR3 sequences, about 22% detected once. The sequencing here drew on PBMCs, taken before TCRalphabeta/CD19-depleted stem cell transplant. The origin of the receptors is a boy aged 2 to 9 with acute lymphoblastic leukemia, due to receive a stem cell transplant.

The chain joins TRBV9 to TRBJ1-2; TRBD1 might be the D (6 bases). Trimming took off 0 bases at V and 5 bases at J, with 11 bases between the two ends. CDR1 and CDR2 (germline): SGDLS, YYNGEE. This CDR3 has 14 residues. The CDR3 DNA follows: TGTGCCAGCAGCGTAGTTGGGGGCCCGTATGGCTACACCTTC. It yields the protein CASSVVGGPYGYTF.

The rearrangement joins TRBV7-9 to TRBJ1-2; unclear D gene. CDR1 SEHNR and CDR2 FQNEAQ come from the germline V gene (reference sequence). This CDR3 is 12 amino acids long. Between the trimmed V and J ends, which lost 2 bases and 7 bases, there was a span of 8 bases. CDR3 in amino acids: CASSLLATGYTF. CDR3 DNA sequence: TGTGCCAGCAGCTTATTGGCCACTGGCTACACCTTC.

This clonotype was detected only a few times. The chain uses TRBV28 and TRBJ1-1, with D maybe TRBD1 (5 bases). The CDR3 runs to 13 residues. V was cut by 8 bases and J by 0 bases, with 10 bases left in between. CDR1 and CDR2 from the germline V gene are MDHEN and SYDVKM. CDR3 DNA sequence: TGTGCCAGCGGGCGACAGATGAACACTGAAGCTTTCTTT. Encoded protein: CASGRQMNTEAFF.

The chain recombines TRBV4-3 with TRBJ2-2, with D possibly matching TRBD2 (6 bases). CDR3 length: 19 residues. In germline, CDR1 is LGHNA, CDR2 YSLEER. The V and J ends lost 0 bases and 3 bases respectively, with 20 bases between them. For the CDR3, the DNA is TGCGCCAGCAGCCAAGATTATCTAGCGTCGACGCGGGACACCGGGGAGCTGTTTTTT. As protein: CASSQDYLASTRDTGELFF.

V usage is TRBV18 and J usage is TRBJ2-2; D not resolved. The germline V gene has CDR1 KGHSH and CDR2 LQKENI. Trimming shortened V by 6 bases and J by 5 bases, and 13 bases separated the two germline ends. This CDR3 has 14 amino acids. The CDR3 loop is CASSQNPRTGELFF. CDR3 in DNA: TGTGCCAGCTCCCAGAACCCGAGGACCGGGGAGCTGTTTTTT.

This clonotype was counted once. The chain's CDR3 is CASLTGLSGGEQYF. The DNA of the CDR3 is TGTGCCAGCCTTACAGGGCTTAGCGGCGGCGAGCAGTACTTC. The chain uses TRBV6-1 and TRBJ2-7; D could derive from TRBD1 or TRBD2 (6 bases each). V was shortened by 8 bases and J by 6 bases, with 20 bases between the two germline ends. Per the germline V gene, CDR1 is MNHNS and CDR2 is SASEGT. The CDR3 covers 14 residues.

This clonotype has at least ten counts. The rearrangement links TRBV28 to TRBJ2-3; D ambiguous. Trimming took off 3 bases at V and 7 bases at J, with 8 bases between the two ends. This CDR3 spans 12 amino acids. Germline lookup yields CDR1 MDHEN and CDR2 SYDVKM. The CDR3 DNA sequence: TGTGCCAGCAGTTTGGTTGGCAATACGCAGTATTTT. Amino acids: CASSLVGNTQYF. Based on the CDR3 plus reference TRBV28 and TRBJ2-3, the full variable domain is DVKVTQSSRYLVKRTGEKVFLECVQDMDHENMFWYRQDPGLGLRLIYFSYDVKMKEKGDIPEGYSVSREKKERFSLILESASTNQTSMYLCASSLVGNTQYFGPGTRLTVL.

The chain is built from TRBV28 and TRBJ2-1; TRBD1 matches 7 bases. This CDR3 spans 15 amino acids. The V gene's germline CDR1 is MDHEN and CDR2 SYDVKM. The ends lost 5 bases at V and 6 bases at J; junction bases unmatched: 10. The DNA for the CDR3 is TGTGCCAGCAGTGAGTTCAGGGGGAGTCTCAATGAGCAGTTCTTC. Protein product: CASSEFRGSLNEQFF.

CDR3 nucleotide sequence: TGTGCCAGCTCACCAGGGGCAGGCGGAGACGAGCAGTACTTC. It codes for CASSPGAGGDEQYF. The rearrangement uses TRBV18 and TRBJ2-7, with a weak D call TRBD1 (5 bases). V dropped 2 bases and J dropped 5 bases, with 13 bases sitting between them. Germline loops: CDR1 KGHSH, CDR2 LQKENI. This CDR3 contains 14 residues.

This clonotype has more than one count but fewer than ten. The chain links TRBV5-1 to TRBJ2-1; maybe TRBD2 (6 bases). V lost 4 bases to trimming and J lost 0 bases, with 11 bases between them. Germline V gene lookup returns CDR1 SGHRS and CDR2 YFSETQ. The CDR3 contains 15 residues. The CDR3 protein is CASSTTSPSYNEQFF. The CDR3 DNA sequence: TGCGCCAGCAGCACGACTAGTCCCTCCTACAATGAGCAGTTCTTC.

CDR3 bases: TGTGCCAGCAGCCAGACCGTCGGAGCGGGAGGGGAGGAGACCCAGTACTTC. Encoded protein: CASSQTVGAGGEETQYF. The chain couples TRBV3-1 to TRBJ2-5; 10 nucleotides line up with TRBD2. Looked up from germline, CDR1 is LGHDT and CDR2 is YNNKEL (reference sequence). The CDR3 is 17 amino acids. The V segment lost 3 bases and the J segment 5 bases; nucleotides outside the gene matches: 12.

This clonotype was seen more than once but under ten times. The V gene is TRBV28, the J gene TRBJ1-6, with TRBD1 matching over 8 bases. After removal of 3 bases from V and 6 bases from J, the junction contained 7 bases not matched to a gene. The germline V gene has CDR1 MDHEN and CDR2 SYDVKM. The length of the CDR3 is 16 residues. The CDR3 reads CASSFRGLSSNSPLHF. For the CDR3, the DNA is TGTGCCAGCAGTTTCAGGGGGCTTTCGTCTAATTCACCCCTCCACTTT.

Many counts were recorded for this clonotype. V gene TRBV7-2 combines with J gene TRBJ2-7, with D tentatively TRBD1 (5 bases). Germline CDR1 and CDR2: SGHTA and FQGNSA. The V and J ends lost 2 bases and 3 bases respectively, with 20 bases between them. This CDR3 spans 17 amino acids. For the CDR3, the DNA is TGTGCCAGCAGCTTAACCTCGGTGACAGTTAAAATCTACGAGCAGTACTTC. Protein product: CASSLTSVTVKIYEQYF.

This clonotype has a handful of counts. The chain is built from TRBV12-3 or TRBV12-4 and TRBJ2-3, with D possibly matching TRBD2 (6 bases). The CDR3 runs to 15 residues. V shed 3 bases and J shed 4 bases, with 14 bases lying between them. The CDR3, as DNA: TGTGCCAGCAGTTTTACGGAGGGCCCGCCAGATACGCAGTATTTT. Its translation: CASSFTEGPPDTQYF.

This clonotype was detected many times. This sequence joins TRBV5-1 and TRBJ2-7; TRBD2 agrees at 11 bases. Germline V lookup: CDR1 SGHRS, CDR2 YFSETQ. After removal of 2 bases from V and 3 bases from J, the junction contained 4 bases not matched to a gene. This CDR3 has 15 amino acids. CDR3 coding DNA: TGCGCCAGCAGCTTCCTAGCGGGAGGAGACTACGAGCAGTACTTC. Translating gives CASSFLAGGDYEQYF.

This clonotype was picked up a small number of times. The gene calls are TRBV2 and TRBJ2-3; D is unclear. V dropped 7 bases and J dropped 5 bases, with 10 bases sitting between them. In germline, CDR1 is SNHLY, CDR2 FYNNEI. The CDR3 contains 12 residues. The CDR3 reads CASTPDGDTQYF. In DNA form, the CDR3 reads TGTGCCAGCACTCCAGACGGAGATACGCAGTATTTT.

This clonotype showed up many times. This chain connects TRBV29-1 to TRBJ2-7, with D perhaps given as TRBD1 or TRBD2 (5 bases each). Germline loops: CDR1 SQVTM, CDR2 ANQGSEA. This CDR3 has 17 residues. With 6 bases removed from V and 0 bases from J, the gap between germline ends came to 24 bases. CDR3 coding DNA: TGCAGCGTAGGCGGTTCACCCGGGACGGGAAGCTCCTACGAGCAGTACTTC. It codes for CSVGGSPGTGSSYEQYF.

V and J are TRBV5-6 and TRBJ2-7; 7 bases are a match to TRBD1. This CDR3 comprises 14 residues. CDR1 SGHDT and CDR2 YYEEEE come from the germline V gene. The V gene end was trimmed by 4 bases and the J gene end by 0 bases; junction bases not matched to a gene: 4. CDR3 in amino acids: CASSVGQISYEQYF. The CDR3 DNA is TGTGCCAGCAGCGTGGGACAGATCTCCTACGAGCAGTACTTC. Combining the CDR3 with reference TRBV5-6 and TRBJ2-7 gives the whole variable domain DAGVTQSPTHLIKTRGQQVTLRCSPKSGHDTVSWYQQALGQGPQFIFQYYEEEERQRGNFPDRFSGHQFPNYSSELNVNALLLGDSALYLCASSVGQISYEQYFGPGTRLTVT.

This clonotype was seen a handful of times. J is TRBJ1-2 and V is TRBV20-1, with D perhaps matching TRBD1 (5 bases). CDR1 DFQATT and CDR2 SNEGSKA come from the germline V gene (reference sequence). The V end lost 4 bases, the J end lost 2 bases, and 14 bases lay between the germline ends. The CDR3 spans 14 residues. This CDR3 reads CSATGGTVNYGYTF. CDR3 DNA: TGCAGTGCTACGGGGGGGACGGTCAACTATGGCTACACCTTC.

The chain recombines TRBV3-1 with TRBJ2-7, with D possibly matching TRBD1 (5 bases). The CDR3 sequence is 14 residues long. Trimming stripped 5 bases from V and 2 bases from J, with 13 bases between. CDR1 and CDR2 (germline): LGHDT, YNNKEL (reference sequence). The CDR3 nucleotides read TGTGCCAGCAGCAACCCAGACAGAACCTACGAGCAGTACTTC. Translated, it gives CASSNPDRTYEQYF.

This clonotype appeared many times. This chain connects TRBV5-1 to TRBJ1-1; no definite D call. In germline, CDR1 is SGHRS, CDR2 YFSETQ. The CDR3 totals 13 residues. V lost 1 base to trimming and J lost 3 bases, with 7 bases between them. The DNA of the CDR3 is TGCGCCAGCAGCTTGATGGGTGACACTGAAGCTTTCTTT. The encoded protein is CASSLMGDTEAFF.

The V call is TRBV9, the J call TRBJ1-1; maybe TRBD1 (5 bases). CDR1 and CDR2 (germline): SGDLS, YYNGEE. V was pared by 4 bases and J by 5 bases, with 9 bases between. This CDR3 comprises 12 residues. The CDR3 bases are TGTGCCAGCAGCCCGAAGGGGACTGAAGCTTTCTTT. It yields the protein CASSPKGTEAFF.